The 13 T cell receptor beta chains reported below all come from one sample, sequenced in a study of PD-1 blockade in classical Hodgkin lymphoma. There was relapse after autologous stem cell transplantation in every patient, and there was variation in brentuximab vedotin exposure. TCRdb keeps only in-frame clones here, not all; method: immunoSEQ multiplex PCR. The table lists about 14,000 clones, 81% of them singletons. The source material was peripheral blood mononuclear cells (PBMCs), sampled at baseline. Every receptor here comes from a human donor with classical Hodgkin lymphoma.

This chain links TRBV4-1 with TRBJ2-5; perhaps TRBD1 as D (5 bases). This CDR3 has 14 amino acids. Per germline, CDR1 MGHRA and CDR2 YSYEKL. Trimming pared 1 base from V and 3 bases from J, leaving 9 bases between. The CDR3 coding sequence is TGCGCCAGCAGCCAAGTCCCAGGGAAAGAGACCCAGTACTTC. Translation: CASSQVPGKETQYF.

The chain recombines TRBV5-1 with TRBJ2-1, with TRBD2 matching 10 bases. The CDR3 has 15 amino acids. The trim removed 3 bases at V and 5 bases at J, leaving 5 bases unmatched. CDR1 is SGHRS, CDR2 YFSETQ, per germline. In DNA form, the CDR3 reads TGCGCCAGCAGCTCGACCGGGACTAGCGACAATGAGCAGTTCTTC. Translating it yields CASSSTGTSDNEQFF.

This clone has a single count. This sequence joins TRBV5-4 and TRBJ2-2, with TRBD1 identical over 7 bases. Trimming took 4 bases from V and 7 from J; bases not matched to a gene: 13. The CDR3 is 16 residues long. CDR1 and CDR2 (germline): SGHNT, YYREEE (reference sequence). The CDR3 nucleotides read TGTGCCAGCAGCCCAGGTGGGACAGTTATCAACGGGGAGCTGTTTTTT. Translating it yields CASSPGGTVINGELFF.

The chain combines TRBV6-5 with TRBJ1-5; D unclear. Germline V lookup: CDR1 MNHEY, CDR2 SVGAGI. There are 14 residues in the CDR3. Trimming took 0 bases from V and 5 from J, leaving 8 bases between them. The CDR3 sequence is CASSYSSAHQPQHF. As DNA, the CDR3 is TGTGCCAGCAGTTACTCGTCGGCCCATCAGCCCCAGCATTTT.

This clone showed up just once. This chain links TRBV7-3 with TRBJ2-3, with 10 bases lining up with TRBD1. V gave up 1 base and J gave up 11 bases; unmatched junction bases: 3. The CDR3 loop spans 13 amino acids. Germline V gene lookup returns CDR1 SGHTA and CDR2 FQGTGA. This CDR3 reads CASSLKGTGVQYF. CDR3 DNA sequence: TGTGCCAGCAGCTTAAAGGGGACAGGGGTGCAGTATTTT.

The V gene is TRBV7-2, the J gene TRBJ2-5; 8 bases match TRBD1. V gave up 5 bases and J gave up 5 bases; unmatched junction bases: 10. The germline V gene encodes CDR1 SGHTA and CDR2 FQGNSA. The CDR3 runs 15 residues. This CDR3 reads CASSTSLDRVETQYF. The CDR3 nucleotides are TGTGCCAGCAGCACCAGCCTGGACAGGGTCGAGACCCAGTACTTC.

The rearrangement uses TRBV7-2 and TRBJ2-5; no clear D. The CDR3 loop spans 14 amino acids. Deletions cut 5 bases from V and 2 bases from J, with 12 bases between. Germline V gene lookup returns CDR1 SGHTA and CDR2 FQGNSA. CDR3 sequence: CASSLGLYQETQYF. CDR3 nucleotides: TGTGCCAGCAGCCTAGGGTTGTATCAAGAGACCCAGTACTTC.

This sequence joins TRBV25-1 and TRBJ1-2, with D perhaps TRBD1 (5 bases). Trimming shortened V by 4 bases and J by 4 bases, and 19 bases separated the two germline ends. Germline CDR1 MGHDK, CDR2 SYGVNS. The CDR3 is 16 amino acids. The CDR3 loop reads CASSGVGAGWVYGYTF. The CDR3 DNA reads as TGTGCCAGCAGTGGCGTTGGGGCCGGGTGGGTCTATGGCTACACCTTC.

This sequence joins TRBV5-4 and TRBJ2-7; D ambiguous. Germline CDR1 is SGHNT and CDR2 is YYREEE (reference sequence). Trimming cost V 0 bases and J 5 bases, with 12 bases left between them. The CDR3 contains 14 residues. DNA for the CDR3: TGTGCCAGCAGCTTGGACGCTGGTGCGAACGAGCAGTACTTC. Protein sequence: CASSLDAGANEQYF.

This sequence joins TRBV5-8 and TRBJ2-5; D uncertain. CDR3 length equals 12 residues. From germline, CDR1 is SGHTS and CDR2 YDEGEE. V lost 4 bases to trimming and J lost 5 bases, with 9 bases between them. The CDR3 sequence is CASSLRRETQYF. DNA for the CDR3: TGTGCCAGCAGCCTTCGTCGGGAGACCCAGTACTTC. Using reference TRBV5-8 and TRBJ2-5 for the parts outside the CDR3, the full variable domain is EAGVTQSPTHLIKTRGQQATLRCSPISGHTSVYWYQQALGLGLQFLLWYDEGEERNRGNFPPRFSGRQFPNYSSELNVNALELEDSALYLCASSLRRETQYFGPGTRLLVL.

CDR3 in amino acids: CASSDQGAQGDTQYF. Here the CDR3 DNA reads TGCGCCAGCAGCGATCAGGGGGCGCAGGGAGATACGCAGTATTTT. The rearrangement joins TRBV5-1 to TRBJ2-3; 8 positions agree with TRBD1. The CDR3 is made up of 15 amino acids. J lost 5 bases, V lost 4 bases, and 9 bases had no gene match. Germline V lookup: CDR1 SGHRS, CDR2 YFSETQ.

The chain is built from TRBV11-2 and TRBJ2-3; 8 bases agree with TRBD2. The CDR3 spans 16 residues. Germline trimming cut 5 bases from V and 0 bases from J; bases unmatched to any gene: 7. CDR1 and CDR2 from the germline V gene are SGHAT and FQNNGV. In nucleotides, the CDR3 is TGTGCCAGCAGCCAGACGGCGGGGGGAAGCACAGATACGCAGTATTTT. It is translated as CASSQTAGGSTDTQYF.

CDR3 bases: TGTGCCACCTTAGACACGAGCACAGATACGCAGTATTTT. Protein sequence: CATLDTSTDTQYF. The genes are TRBV19 and TRBJ2-3; D is uncertain. The germline gives CDR1 LNHDA, CDR2 SQIVND (reference sequence). Trimming removed 10 bases at V and 0 bases at J, with 11 bases between. The CDR3 contains 13 residues.